The present TCR beta chain was sequenced within a study of human T cells and chemical hapten exposure. Study details: Per-sample TCR yield variation was attributed mainly to small pooled library volume differences.

TCRdb processed the RACE reads anew with MiXCR; each CDR3 protein has one entry. Among tens of thousands of distinct CDR3 sequences, approximately 7% were seen once, and the ten largest hold 1.3%. CDR3 length: 13 amino acids. CDR1 is DFQATT and CDR2 is SNEGSKA in the germline V gene (reference sequence). Trimming took 6 bases from V and 6 from J, leaving 14 bases between them. This clonotype appeared a few times. Sample time point: patch test 2, 6 weeks after DPC sensitization. Treatment here: therapeutic diphenylcyclopropenone sensitization with weekly scalp DPC. The donor pool consisted of alopecia patients aged 18 to 70 years, considered suitable for DPC.

The specimen was whole blood, collected in connection with sensitization to the hapten diphenylcyclopropenone (DPC). This receptor was taken from a woman in her thirties with alopecia areata. Some clones in this sample may be carry-over from other donors' samples. The V gene is TRBV20-1, the J gene TRBJ1-4; D is uncertain. CDR3 sequence reads: CSAPRPTDEKLFF. As DNA, the CDR3 is TGCAGTGCCCCCAGACCCACAGATGAAAAACTGTTTTTT.